The 5 T cell receptor beta chains below all came from one sample that was sequenced in a study of blood T cell repertoires in COVID-19. Clones were sequenced by immunoSEQ multiplex PCR, and TCRdb holds only the in-frame ones, with some missing. The top ten clones hold 0.53% of a sample with 170,000 or so clones, roughly 90% of them seen once. The specimen sequenced was peripheral blood. All receptors come from a man aged 50-60 years with acute or convalescent COVID-19.

In its sample, this clone was seen once. For the CDR3, the DNA is TGTGCCAGCAGTCCCAGGACAGGGACCTATAGCAATCAGCCCCAGCATTTT. It codes for CASSPRTGTYSNQPQHF. The chain combines TRBV27 with TRBJ1-5; 8 nucleotides agree with TRBD1. The CDR3 contains 17 residues. Per germline, CDR1 MNHEY and CDR2 SMNVEV (reference sequence). V dropped 5 bases and J dropped 0; count of bases not matched to a gene: 9.

V and J are TRBV6-5 and TRBJ1-6, with 9 bases lining up with TRBD1. Germline lookup yields CDR1 MNHEY and CDR2 SVGAGI. Unmatched junction bases numbered 3, after V lost 6 bases and J lost 9 bases. This CDR3 region has 13 residues. For the CDR3, the DNA is TGTGCCAGCAGAGGGACAGGGATTTCACCCCTCCACTTT. Translated: CASRGTGISPLHF.

The gene calls are TRBV7-2 and TRBJ2-3; 9 bases match TRBD2. The V gene's germline CDR1 is SGHTA and CDR2 FQGNSA. The CDR3 loop spans 16 amino acids. V trimming: 1 base; J trimming: 4 bases; junction bases outside the gene matches: 6. The DNA of the CDR3 is TGTGCCAGCAGCTTAGTGGCGGGAGGGCCCCCAGATACGCAGTATTTT. This sequence encodes CASSLVAGGPPDTQYF.

This chain connects TRBV5-8 to TRBJ2-1, with D possibly being TRBD2 (5 bases). The CDR3 contains 18 residues. The germline V gene has CDR1 SGHTS and CDR2 YDEGEE. V was pared by 3 bases and J by 4 bases, with 23 bases between. CDR3 sequence (DNA): TGTGCCAGCAGCTCCCGGCTTCCGGGAACAAGGATGTACAATGAGCAGTTCTTC. Protein product: CASSSRLPGTRMYNEQFF.

The V call is TRBV27, the J call TRBJ1-6; a possible D gene is TRBD1 (5 bases). Germline V gene data show CDR1 as MNHEY and CDR2 as SMNVEV (reference sequence). CDR3 length: 13 residues. V shed 2 bases and J shed 13 bases, with 12 bases lying between them. DNA of the CDR3: TGTGCCAGCAGTTTAAAGGGGATGGGGCCCCTCCACTTT. It yields the protein CASSLKGMGPLHF.